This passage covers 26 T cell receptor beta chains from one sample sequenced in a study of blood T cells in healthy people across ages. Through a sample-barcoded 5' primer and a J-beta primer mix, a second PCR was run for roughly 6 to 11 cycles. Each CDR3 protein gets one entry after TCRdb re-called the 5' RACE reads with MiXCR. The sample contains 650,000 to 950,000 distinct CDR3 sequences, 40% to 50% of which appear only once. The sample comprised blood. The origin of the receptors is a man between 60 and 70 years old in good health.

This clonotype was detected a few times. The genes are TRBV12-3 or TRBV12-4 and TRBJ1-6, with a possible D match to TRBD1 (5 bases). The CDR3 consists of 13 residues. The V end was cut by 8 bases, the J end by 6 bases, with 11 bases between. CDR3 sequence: CASGRDGNSPLHF. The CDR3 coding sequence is TGTGCCAGCGGCAGGGATGGTAATTCACCCCTCCACTTT.

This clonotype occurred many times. The CDR3 region is CASSVKTYNEQFF. The CDR3 DNA reads as TGTGCCAGCAGTGTGAAGACCTACAATGAGCAGTTCTTC. The chain combines TRBV27 with TRBJ2-1; D is unclear. The CDR3 sequence is 13 residues long. Germline CDR1 MNHEY, CDR2 SMNVEV (reference sequence). Trimming took 5 bases from V and 2 from J, leaving 7 bases between them.

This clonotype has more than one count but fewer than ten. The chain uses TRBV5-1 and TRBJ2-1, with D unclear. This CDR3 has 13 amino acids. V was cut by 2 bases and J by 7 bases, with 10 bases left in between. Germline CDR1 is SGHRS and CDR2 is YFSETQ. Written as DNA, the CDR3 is TGCGCCAGCAGCTTCTCTTCGGGTAATGAGCAGTTCTTC. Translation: CASSFSSGNEQFF.

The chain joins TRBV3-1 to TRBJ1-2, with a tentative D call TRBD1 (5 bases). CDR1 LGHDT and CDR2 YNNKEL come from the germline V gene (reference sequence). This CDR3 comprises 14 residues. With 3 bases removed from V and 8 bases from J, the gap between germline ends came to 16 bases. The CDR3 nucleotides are TGTGCCAGCAGCCAGATCCGACTGGGGCCGGGCTACACCTTC. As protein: CASSQIRLGPGYTF. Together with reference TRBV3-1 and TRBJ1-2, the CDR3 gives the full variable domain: DTAVSQTPKYLVTQMGNDKSIKCEQNLGHDTMYWYKQDSKKFLKIMFSYNNKELIINETVPNRFSPKSPDKAHLNLHINSLELGDSAVYFCASSQIRLGPGYTFGSGTRLTVV.

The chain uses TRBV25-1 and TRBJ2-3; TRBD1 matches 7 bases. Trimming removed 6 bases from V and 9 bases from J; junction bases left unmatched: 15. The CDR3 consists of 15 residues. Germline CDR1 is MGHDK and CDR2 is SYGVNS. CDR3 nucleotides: TGTGCCAGCAGACCGACAGGGTACGTTATCAGGACGCAGTATTTT. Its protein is CASRPTGYVIRTQYF.

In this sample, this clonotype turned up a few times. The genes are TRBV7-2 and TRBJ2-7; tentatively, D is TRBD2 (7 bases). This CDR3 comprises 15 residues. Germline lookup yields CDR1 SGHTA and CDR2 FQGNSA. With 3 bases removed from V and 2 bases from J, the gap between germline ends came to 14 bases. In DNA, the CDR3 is TGTGCCAGCAGCTTTAGGGGGGGGGCTACCTACGAGCAGTACTTC. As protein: CASSFRGGATYEQYF. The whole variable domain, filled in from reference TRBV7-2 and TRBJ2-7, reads GAGVSQSPSNKVTEKGKDVELRCDPISGHTALYWYRQSLGQGLEFLIYFQGNSAPDKSGLPSDRFSAERTGGSVSTLTIQRTQQEDSAVYLCASSFRGGATYEQYFGPGTRLTVT.

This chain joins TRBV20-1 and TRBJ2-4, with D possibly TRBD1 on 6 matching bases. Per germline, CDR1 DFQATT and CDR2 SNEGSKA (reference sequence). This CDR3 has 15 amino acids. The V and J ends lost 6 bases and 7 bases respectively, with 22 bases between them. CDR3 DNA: TGCAGTGCCCTCCGAGGGGGACGAACTTCTAACATTCAGTACTTC. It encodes CSALRGGRTSNIQYF.

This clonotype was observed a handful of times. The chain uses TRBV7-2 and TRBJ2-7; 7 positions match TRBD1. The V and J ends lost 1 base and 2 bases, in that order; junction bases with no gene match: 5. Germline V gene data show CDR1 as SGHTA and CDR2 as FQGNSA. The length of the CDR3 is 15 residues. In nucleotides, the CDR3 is TGTGCCAGCAGCTTAGGAGGGGGCCTACCCTACGAGCAGTACTTC. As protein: CASSLGGGLPYEQYF.

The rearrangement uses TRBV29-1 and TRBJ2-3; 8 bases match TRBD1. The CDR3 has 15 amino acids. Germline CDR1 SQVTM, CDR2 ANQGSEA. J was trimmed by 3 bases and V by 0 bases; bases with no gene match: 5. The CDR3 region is CSVEDLDRATDTQYF. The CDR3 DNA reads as TGCAGCGTTGAAGATCTGGACAGGGCTACAGATACGCAGTATTTT.

CDR3 DNA: TGTGCCAGCAGCCAAGTTAGAAAGCTCTACAATGAGCAGTTCTTC. Translation: CASSQVRKLYNEQFF. This rearrangement joins TRBV14 to TRBJ2-1; D gene uncertain. The CDR3 spans 15 residues. V lost 1 base and J 3 bases, leaving 10 bases between the germline ends. CDR1 SGHDN and CDR2 FVKESK come from the germline V gene.

The chain's CDR3 is CSVTRGADGNTIYF. Written as DNA, the CDR3 is TGCAGTGTGACTCGGGGGGCCGACGGAAACACCATATATTTT. The rearrangement joins TRBV20-1 to TRBJ1-3; possible D gene TRBD1, 6 bases. Trimming cost V 7 bases and J 4 bases, with 17 bases left between them. The CDR3 covers 14 residues. Germline lookup yields CDR1 DFQATT and CDR2 SNEGSKA (reference sequence).

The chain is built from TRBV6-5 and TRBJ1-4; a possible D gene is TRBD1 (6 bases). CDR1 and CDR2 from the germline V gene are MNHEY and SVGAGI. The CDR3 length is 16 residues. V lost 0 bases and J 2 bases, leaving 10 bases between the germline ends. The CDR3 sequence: CASSYSTGWTNEKLFF. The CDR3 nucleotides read TGTGCCAGCAGTTACTCCACAGGGTGGACTAATGAAAAACTGTTTTTT.

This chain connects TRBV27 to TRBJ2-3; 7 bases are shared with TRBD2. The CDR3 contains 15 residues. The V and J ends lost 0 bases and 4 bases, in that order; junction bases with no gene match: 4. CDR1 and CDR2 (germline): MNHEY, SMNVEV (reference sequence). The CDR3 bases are TGTGCCAGCAGTTTATCCCCCCGGGGGGCAGATACGCAGTATTTT. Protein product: CASSLSPRGADTQYF.

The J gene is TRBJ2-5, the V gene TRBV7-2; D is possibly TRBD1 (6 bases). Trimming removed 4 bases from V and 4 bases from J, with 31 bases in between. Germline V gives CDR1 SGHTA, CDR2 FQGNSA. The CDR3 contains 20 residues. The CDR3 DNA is TGTGCCAGCAGCTCCGTATCTCCTTTAATGGGGGCGCAGGTTGGAGAGACCCAGTACTTC. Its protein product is CASSSVSPLMGAQVGETQYF.

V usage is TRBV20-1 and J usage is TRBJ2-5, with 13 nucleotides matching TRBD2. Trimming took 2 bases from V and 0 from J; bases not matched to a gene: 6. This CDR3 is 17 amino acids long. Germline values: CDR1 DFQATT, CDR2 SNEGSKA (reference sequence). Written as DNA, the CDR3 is TGCAGTGCTAGACTTAGGACTAGCGGGGGCCACCAAGAGACCCAGTACTTC. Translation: CSARLRTSGGHQETQYF.

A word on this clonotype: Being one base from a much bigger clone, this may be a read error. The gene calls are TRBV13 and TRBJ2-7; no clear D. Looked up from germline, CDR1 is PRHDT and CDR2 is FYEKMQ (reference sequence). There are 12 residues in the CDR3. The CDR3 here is CASSFPRNELYF. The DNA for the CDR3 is TGTGCCAGCAGCTTTCCCCGAAACGAGCTGTACTTC. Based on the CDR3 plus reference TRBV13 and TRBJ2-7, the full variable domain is AAGVIQSPRHLIKEKRETATLKCYPIPRHDTVYWYQQGPGQDPQFLISFYEKMQSDKGSIPDRFSAQQFSDYHSELNMSSLELGDSALYFCASSFPRNELYFGPGTRLTVT.

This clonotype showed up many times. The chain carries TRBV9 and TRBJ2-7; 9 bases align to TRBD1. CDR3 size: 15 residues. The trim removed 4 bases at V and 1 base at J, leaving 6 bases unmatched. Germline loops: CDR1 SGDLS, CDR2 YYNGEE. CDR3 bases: TGTGCCAGCAGCCTTTCCGGGACAGGGTCCTACGAGCAGTACTTC. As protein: CASSLSGTGSYEQYF.

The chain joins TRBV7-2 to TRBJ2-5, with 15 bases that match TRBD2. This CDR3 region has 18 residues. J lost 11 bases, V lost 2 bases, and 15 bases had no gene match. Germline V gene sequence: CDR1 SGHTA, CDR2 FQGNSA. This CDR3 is CASSLPRTSGGAGNEQYF. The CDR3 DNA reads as TGTGCCAGCAGCTTACCCAGGACTAGCGGGGGGGCTGGAAATGAGCAGTACTTC.

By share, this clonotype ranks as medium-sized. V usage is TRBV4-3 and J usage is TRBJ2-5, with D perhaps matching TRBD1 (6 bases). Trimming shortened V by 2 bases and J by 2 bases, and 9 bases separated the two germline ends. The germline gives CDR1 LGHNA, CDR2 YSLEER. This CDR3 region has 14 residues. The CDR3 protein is CASSQNRAQETQYF. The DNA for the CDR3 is TGCGCCAGCAGCCAAAACAGGGCACAAGAGACCCAGTACTTC.

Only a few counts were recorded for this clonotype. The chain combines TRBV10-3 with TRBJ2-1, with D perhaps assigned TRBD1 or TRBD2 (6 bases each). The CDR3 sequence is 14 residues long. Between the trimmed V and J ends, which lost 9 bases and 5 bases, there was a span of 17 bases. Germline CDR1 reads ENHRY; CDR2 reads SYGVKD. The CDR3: CAIRPEGGNNEQFF. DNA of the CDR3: TGTGCCATACGGCCGGAGGGGGGAAACAATGAGCAGTTCTTC.

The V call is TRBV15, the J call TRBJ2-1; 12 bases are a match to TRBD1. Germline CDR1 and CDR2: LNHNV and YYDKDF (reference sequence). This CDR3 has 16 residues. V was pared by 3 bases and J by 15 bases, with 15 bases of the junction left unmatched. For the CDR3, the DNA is TGTGCCACCAGCAGGATACCGGGACAGGGGGCGGGTTCGAGGTTCTTC. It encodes CATSRIPGQGAGSRFF.

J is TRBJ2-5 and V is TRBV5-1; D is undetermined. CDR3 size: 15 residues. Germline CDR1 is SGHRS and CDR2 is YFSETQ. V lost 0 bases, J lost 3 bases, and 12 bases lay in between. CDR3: CASSLGKGTEETQYF. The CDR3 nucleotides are TGCGCCAGCAGCTTGGGTAAGGGCACGGAAGAGACCCAGTACTTC.

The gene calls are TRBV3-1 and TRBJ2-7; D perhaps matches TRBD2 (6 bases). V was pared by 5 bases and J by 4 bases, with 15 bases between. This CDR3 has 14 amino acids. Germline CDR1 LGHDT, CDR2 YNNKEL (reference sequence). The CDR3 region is CASSSDYLTYEQYF. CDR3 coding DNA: TGTGCCAGCAGCTCGGACTATCTTACTTACGAGCAGTACTTC.

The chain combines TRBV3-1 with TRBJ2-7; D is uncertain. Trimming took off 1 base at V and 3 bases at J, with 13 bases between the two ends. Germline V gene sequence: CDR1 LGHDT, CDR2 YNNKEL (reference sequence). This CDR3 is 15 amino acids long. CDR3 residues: CASSQAYQVYYEQYF. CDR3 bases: TGTGCCAGCAGCCAAGCATATCAGGTTTACTACGAGCAGTACTTC.

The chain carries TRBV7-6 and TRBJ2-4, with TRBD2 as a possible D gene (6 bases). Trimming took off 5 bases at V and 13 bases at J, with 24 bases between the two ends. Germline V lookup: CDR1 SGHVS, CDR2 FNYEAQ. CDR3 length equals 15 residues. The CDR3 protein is CASSPNRGGVREQYF. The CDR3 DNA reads TGTGCCAGCAGCCCTAACCGAGGAGGGGTTCGGGAGCAGTACTTC.

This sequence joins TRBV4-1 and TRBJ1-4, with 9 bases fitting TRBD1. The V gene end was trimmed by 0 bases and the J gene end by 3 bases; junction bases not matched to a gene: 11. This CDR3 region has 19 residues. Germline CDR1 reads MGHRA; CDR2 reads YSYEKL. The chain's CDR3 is CASSQDDRTGVGANEKLFF. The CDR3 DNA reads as TGCGCCAGCAGCCAAGACGACCGGACAGGGGTTGGGGCTAATGAAAAACTGTTTTTT.